The sequence of this T cell receptor beta chain was determined in a study of blood T cell repertoires in COVID-19. Turning to the study itself: Donors in the United States, Italy and Spain gave samples during acute or convalescent COVID-19.

As originally analysed: By means of reference gene primer amplification, nucleated cell counts were estimated. Produced via immunoSEQ multiplex PCR; TCRdb's table is partial and in-frame only. Clone size and the V and J calls come from that table; the DNA yielded D and trimming. The data show roughly 77,000 clones, about four fifths seen once. Those enrolled in Seattle joined during active infection and were followed longitudinally afterward. The sequenced material came from peripheral blood. The receptor's source is a man in his sixties with COVID-19, enrolled during active disease.

The DNA of the CDR3 is TGTGCCAGCAGCGAGTTGGGGGGGAATGAGCAGTACTTC. Translated, it gives CASSELGGNEQYF. The chain recombines TRBV2 with TRBJ2-7; TRBD2 matches at 7 bases. With V trimmed by 6 bases and J by 7 bases, 9 bases remained unmatched. Germline values: CDR1 SNHLY, CDR2 FYNNEI. There are 13 residues in the CDR3.